This T cell receptor beta chain was captured by sequencing in a study of cytomegalovirus exposure and HLA in healthy donors. Study information: The same platform as the 650 to 700 first-cohort repertoires was used for the roughly 130 validation repertoires, a later analysis reported.

Sequencing used immunoSEQ multiplex PCR; TCRdb keeps in-frame clones, though not all of them. The sample has 100,000 to 130,000 clones, approximately 94% seen once. The donors were in the approximately 130-subject validation cohort; that cohort was separate from the roughly 700-subject first cohort. Trimming took off 6 bases at V and 7 bases at J, with 15 bases between the two ends. The CDR3 is 13 residues long. Germline CDR1 MNHNY, CDR2 SVGAGI (reference sequence). The chain employs TRBV6-6 and TRBJ1-1; unclear D gene. The specimen was PBMCs. The receptor was isolated from a woman younger than 35 in good health and CMV-seronegative. Here the CDR3 DNA reads TGTGCCAGCAGATTTTTCGAGGGTGATGAAGCTTTCTTT. This sequence encodes CASRFFEGDEAFF.